Listed below are T cell receptor beta chains from one sample, sequenced in a study of CXCR3-negative and CXCR3-positive naive CD8 T cells. TCRdb reworked the 5' RACE reads into one entry per CDR3 protein, no DNA. This sample lists some 150,000 distinct CDR3 sequences; its ten largest clones have about 0.28%. The sequenced sample was naive CXCR3+ CD8+ T cells from blood. These receptors all stem from a human donor in good health. Some clones in this sample may be carry-over from other donors' samples. The CDR3 runs from the conserved cysteine through the conserved F or W.

J gene,CDR3 length,V gene,CDR3 protein
TRBJ2-7,13,TRBV29-1,CSVARDSLGEQYF
TRBJ2-3,15,TRBV7-8,CASTEDPLGGDTQYF
TRBJ2-2,16,TRBV9,CASSVRQGPRSGELFF
TRBJ2-1,13,TRBV6-4,CASSPPSYNEQFF
TRBJ2-2,13,TRBV29-1,CSVVGGNTGELFF
TRBJ2-2,13,TRBV5-6,CASSNSGSGQLFF
TRBJ2-2,12,TRBV29-1,CSVWGRTGELFF
TRBJ2-3,17,TRBV29-1,CSVESVAGGPSTDTQYF
TRBJ1-1,15,TRBV12-3/TRBV12-4,CASSLGVPRNTEAFF
TRBJ2-7,12,TRBV7-9,CASSDHRDEQYF
TRBJ2-3,16,TRBV15,CATNSLAGISTDTQYF
TRBJ2-3,13,TRBV28,CASSFNVEDTQYF
TRBJ2-1,15,TRBV13,CASSSWDYNHNEQFF
TRBJ2-3,18,TRBV4-2,CASSQRGLAGGGTDTQYF
TRBJ2-1,16,TRBV29-1,CSVEGSLQGPYNEQFF
TRBJ2-3,14,TRBV20-1,CSARDRKRTDTQYF
TRBJ2-7,13,TRBV12-3/TRBV12-4,CASSLGGIYEQYF
TRBJ1-1,13,TRBV7-9,CASSSGTGFSTFF
TRBJ2-2,21,TRBV20-1,CSAQRQDAPWGLAYNTGELFF
TRBJ2-1,16,TRBV29-1,CSVEAPDRSSYNEQFF
TRBJ1-4,15,TRBV28,CASSYRTEANEKLFF
TRBJ1-2,13,TRBV7-3,CASSPGTPYGYTF
TRBJ1-1,11,TRBV29-1,CSVSVNTEAFF
TRBJ2-4,16,TRBV12-3/TRBV12-4,CASRELAGAYKNIQYF
TRBJ2-7,13,TRBV20-1,CSASGQSDYEQYF
TRBJ1-1,15,TRBV5-1,CASSWTGALNTEAFF
TRBJ1-2,18,TRBV25-1,CASSESSARFSGHYGYTF
TRBJ2-1,14,TRBV7-2,CASSPPSSYNEQFF
TRBJ2-7,15,TRBV10-3,CAISEFSGTTYEQYF
TRBJ1-1,13,TRBV6-4,CASSDRGGTEAFF
TRBJ2-1,18,TRBV4-3,CASSQGGSGGAAYNEQFF
TRBJ2-3,18,TRBV5-6,CASSFPGTGFGATDTQYF
TRBJ2-3,16,TRBV4-3,CASSQDPGPFTDTQYF
TRBJ1-1,14,TRBV24-1,CATSEVGTETEAFF
TRBJ2-1,11,TRBV12-3/TRBV12-4,CASSQGFEQFF
TRBJ1-3,15,TRBV4-3,CASSLGQGSGDTIYF